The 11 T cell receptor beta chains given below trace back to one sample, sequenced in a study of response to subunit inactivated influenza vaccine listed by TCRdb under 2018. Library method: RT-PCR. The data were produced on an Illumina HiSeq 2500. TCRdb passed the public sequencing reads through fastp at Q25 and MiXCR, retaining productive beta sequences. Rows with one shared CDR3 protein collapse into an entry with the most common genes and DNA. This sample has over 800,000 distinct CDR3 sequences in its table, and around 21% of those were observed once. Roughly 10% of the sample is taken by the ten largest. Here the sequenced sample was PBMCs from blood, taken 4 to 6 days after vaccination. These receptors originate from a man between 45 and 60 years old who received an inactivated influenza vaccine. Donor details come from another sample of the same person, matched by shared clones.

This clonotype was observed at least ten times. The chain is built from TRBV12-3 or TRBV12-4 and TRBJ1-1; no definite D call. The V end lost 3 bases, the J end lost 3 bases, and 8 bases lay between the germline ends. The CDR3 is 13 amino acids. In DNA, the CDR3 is TGTGCCAGCAGTTTGGACCGATACACTGAAGCTTTCTTT. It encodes CASSLDRYTEAFF.

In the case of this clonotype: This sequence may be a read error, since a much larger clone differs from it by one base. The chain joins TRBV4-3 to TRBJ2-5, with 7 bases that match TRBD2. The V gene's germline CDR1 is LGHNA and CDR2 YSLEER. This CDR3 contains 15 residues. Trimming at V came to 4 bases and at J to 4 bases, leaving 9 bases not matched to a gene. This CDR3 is CASSPGLVGGETQYF. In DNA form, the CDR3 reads TGCGCCAGCAGCCCAGGACTAGTGGGCGGAGAGACCCAGTACTTC.

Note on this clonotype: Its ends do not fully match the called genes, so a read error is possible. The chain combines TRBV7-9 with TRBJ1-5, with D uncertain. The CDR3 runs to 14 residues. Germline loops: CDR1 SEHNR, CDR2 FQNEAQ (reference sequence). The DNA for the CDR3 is TGTACCAGCAGCTCTGACGGTAGCAATCAGCCCCAGCATTTT. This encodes CTSSSDGSNQPQHF.

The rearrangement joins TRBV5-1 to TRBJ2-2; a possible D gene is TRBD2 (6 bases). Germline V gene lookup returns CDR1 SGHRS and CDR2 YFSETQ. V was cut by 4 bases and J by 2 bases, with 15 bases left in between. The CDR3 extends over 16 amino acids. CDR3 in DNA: TGCGCCAGCAGCCCCTTCGTGGGAGGCAACACCGGGGAGCTGTTTTTT. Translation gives CASSPFVGGNTGELFF. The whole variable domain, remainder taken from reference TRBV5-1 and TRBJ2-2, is KAGVTQTPRYLIKTRGQQVTLSCSPISGHRSVSWYQQTPGQGLQFLFEYFSETQRNKGNFPGRFSGRQFSNSRSEMNVSTLELGDSALYLCASSPFVGGNTGELFFGEGSRLTVL.

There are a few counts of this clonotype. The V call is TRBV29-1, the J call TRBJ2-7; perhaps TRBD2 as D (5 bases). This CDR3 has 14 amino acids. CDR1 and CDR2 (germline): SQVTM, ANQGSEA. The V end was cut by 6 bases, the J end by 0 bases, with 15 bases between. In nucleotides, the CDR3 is TGCAGCGTCTCGAGGGATTCCTTCTCCTACGAGCAGTACTTC. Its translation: CSVSRDSFSYEQYF.

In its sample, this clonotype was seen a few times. CDR3 amino acids: CSARPWASGSFNEQFF. CDR3 nucleotides: TGCAGTGCTAGACCCTGGGCTAGCGGGAGTTTCAATGAGCAGTTCTTC. This chain uses TRBV20-1 with TRBJ2-1; 10 positions match TRBD2. Germline CDR1 is DFQATT and CDR2 is SNEGSKA (reference sequence). V was clipped by 2 bases and J by 6 bases; unmatched bases: 10. The CDR3 is made up of 16 amino acids.

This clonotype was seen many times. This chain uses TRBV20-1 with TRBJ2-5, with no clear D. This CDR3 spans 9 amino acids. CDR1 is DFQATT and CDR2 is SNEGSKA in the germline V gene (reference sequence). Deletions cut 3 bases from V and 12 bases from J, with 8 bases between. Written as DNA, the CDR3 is TGCAGTGCTAGCCTAGTAGAGTACTTC. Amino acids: CSASLVEYF.

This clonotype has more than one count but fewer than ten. As DNA, the CDR3 is TGTGCCAGCAGCGTAGACCGGGACGGAGTCTACGAGCAGTACTTC. It yields the protein CASSVDRDGVYEQYF. The chain recombines TRBV9 with TRBJ2-7; D may match TRBD1 or TRBD2 (5 bases each). Germline CDR1 SGDLS, CDR2 YYNGEE. The CDR3 consists of 15 residues. The V end lost 0 bases, the J end lost 3 bases, and 13 bases lay between the germline ends.

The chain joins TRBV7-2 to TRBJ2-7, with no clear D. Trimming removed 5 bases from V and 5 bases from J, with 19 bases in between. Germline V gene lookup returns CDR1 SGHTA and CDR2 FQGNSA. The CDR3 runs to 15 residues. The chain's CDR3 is CASSAQSLISHEQYF. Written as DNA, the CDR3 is TGTGCCAGCAGCGCCCAAAGTTTGATAAGCCACGAGCAGTACTTC.

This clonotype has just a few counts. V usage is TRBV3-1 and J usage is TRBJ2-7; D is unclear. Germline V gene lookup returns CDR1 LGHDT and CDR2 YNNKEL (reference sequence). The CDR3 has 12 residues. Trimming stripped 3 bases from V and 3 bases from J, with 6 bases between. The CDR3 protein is CASSQSIYEQYF. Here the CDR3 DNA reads TGTGCCAGCAGCCAGTCGATCTACGAGCAGTACTTC.

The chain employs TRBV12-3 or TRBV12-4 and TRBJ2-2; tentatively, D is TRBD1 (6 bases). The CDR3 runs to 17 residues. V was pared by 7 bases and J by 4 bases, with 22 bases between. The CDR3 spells CASTSVGPGVSTGELFF. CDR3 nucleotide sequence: TGTGCCAGCACCTCAGTCGGTCCAGGGGTGAGCACCGGGGAGCTGTTTTTT.